Listed below are T cell receptor beta chains from one sample, sequenced in a study of T cells after somatic rescue of genetic block. Method: immunoSEQ multiplex PCR; TCRdb's copy keeps in-frame clones and lacks some. Among tens of thousands of clones, approximately 90% were seen once, and the ten largest hold about 3%. The source material was peripheral blood mononuclear cells (PBMCs). All receptors derive from a man aged 25-40 years. Both conserved end residues are part of each CDR3. Each record gives: D gene, clone size, V gene, J gene, CDR3 protein, CDR3 DNA. D genes are given only for firm matches. Size tells how often a clone was seen (once, few, many) or the class of an expanded clone, and some rows leave it out.

>.|.|TRBV2|TRBJ1-4
CASSEVTANEKLFF
TGTGCCAGCAGTGAAGTCACAGCGAATGAAAAACTGTTTTTT
>.|.|TRBV11-2|TRBJ2-2
CASSFVGELFF
TGTGCCAGCAGTTTTGTCGGGGAGCTGTTTTTT
>TRBD2|.|TRBV9|TRBJ2-3
CASQQRGAGSDTQYF
TGTGCCAGCCAACAGCGGGGGGCCGGGTCAGATACGCAGTATTTT
>.|.|TRBV28|TRBJ2-7
CASSFGGLPYEQYF
TGTGCCAGCAGTTTTGGAGGGCTCCCCTACGAGCAGTACTTC
>.|.|TRBV28|TRBJ2-7
CASSVTGSRGNEQYF
TGTGCCAGCAGTGTAACAGGGTCGAGGGGGAACGAGCAGTACTTC
>.|.|TRBV21-1|TRBJ2-1
CASSKGRDCNEQFF
TGTGCCAGCAGCAAGGGTCGGGACTGCAATGAGCAGTTCTTC
>.|.|TRBV5-1|TRBJ2-5
CASSFTRGVYETQYF
TGCGCCAGCAGCTTTACGAGGGGGGTATACGAGACCCAGTACTTC
>.|once|TRBV18|TRBJ1-4
CASSPVGQGEKLFF
TGTGCCAGCTCCCCGGTCGGGCAGGGCGAAAAACTGTTTTTT
>.|once|TRBV7-9|TRBJ2-1
CASSPGGIEQFF
TGTGCCAGCAGCCCGGGCGGTATTGAGCAGTTCTTC
>.|.|TRBV6-7|TRBJ2-5
CASSYLGTQYF
TGTGCCAGCAGTTATCTCGGGACCCAGTACTTC
>TRBD1|.|TRBV14|TRBJ2-1
CASSQTGGLSSYNEQFF
TGTGCCAGCAGCCAGACAGGGGGCTTAAGCTCCTACAATGAGCAGTTCTTC
>.|.|TRBV10-3|TRBJ1-4
CAISERGATNEKLFF
TGTGCCATCAGTGAAAGAGGAGCAACTAATGAAAAACTGTTTTTT
>.|.|TRBV4-3|TRBJ1-2
CASSLEGGDYGYTF
TGCGCCAGCAGCCTAGAGGGGGGGGACTATGGCTACACCTTC
>TRBD1|.|TRBV5-5|TRBJ2-3
CASTTLGTGIPDTQYF
TGTGCCAGCACCACCTTGGGGACAGGGATTCCAGATACGCAGTATTTT